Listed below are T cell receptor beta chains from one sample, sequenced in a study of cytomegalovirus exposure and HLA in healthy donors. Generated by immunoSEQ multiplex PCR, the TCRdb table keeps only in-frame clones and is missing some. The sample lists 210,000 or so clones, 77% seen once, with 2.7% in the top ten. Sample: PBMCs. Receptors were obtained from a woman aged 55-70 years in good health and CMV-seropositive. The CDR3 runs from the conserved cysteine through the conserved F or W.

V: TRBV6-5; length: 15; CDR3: CASSYTRQANYGYTF
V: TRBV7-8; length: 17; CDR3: CASSFGIAGDPTGELFF
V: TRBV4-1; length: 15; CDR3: CASSRRGSDPGELFF
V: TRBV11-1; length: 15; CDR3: CASSGRQGTYNEQFF
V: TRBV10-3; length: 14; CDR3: CAISTQGSNTEAFF
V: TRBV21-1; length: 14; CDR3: CASSKRRCGYEQYF
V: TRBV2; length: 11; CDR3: CASKGLGEQYF
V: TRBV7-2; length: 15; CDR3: CASSPEGTVGNTIYF
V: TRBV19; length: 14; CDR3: CASSNSRGQETQYF
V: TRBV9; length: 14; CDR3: CASRLDSSGNTIYF
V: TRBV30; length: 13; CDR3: CAWSDRGGQPQHF
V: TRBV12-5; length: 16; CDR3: CASGLVRGGGGNEQFF
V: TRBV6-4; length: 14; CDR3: CASSEQGAGGTQYF
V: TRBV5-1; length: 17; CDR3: CASSLNARTGERETQYF
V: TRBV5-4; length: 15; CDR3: CASSWEAASTDTQYF
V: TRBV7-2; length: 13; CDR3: CASSLSREETQYF
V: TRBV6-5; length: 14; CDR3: CASSDHQGGSPLHF
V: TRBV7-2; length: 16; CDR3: CASSPNQQGSNYGYTF
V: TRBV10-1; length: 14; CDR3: CASSESPGVHEQYF
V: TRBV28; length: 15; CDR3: CASRGTGKEGYGYTF
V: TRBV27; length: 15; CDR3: CASSFGTSGGSEQYF
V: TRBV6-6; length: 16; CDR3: CASSATGGMAYNEQFF
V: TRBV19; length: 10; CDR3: CASSRREGLF
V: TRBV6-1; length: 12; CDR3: CASSEVSQPQHF
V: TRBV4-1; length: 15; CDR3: CASSQDPAGGDEAFF
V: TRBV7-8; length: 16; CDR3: CASSLKGQRLGIEAFF
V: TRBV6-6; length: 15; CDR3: CASSYSGGSTETQYF
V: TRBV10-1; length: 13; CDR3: CASAAVVTDTQYF
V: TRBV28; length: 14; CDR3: CASRDRGSRNTIYF
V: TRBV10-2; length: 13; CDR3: CASSVLRETEQYF